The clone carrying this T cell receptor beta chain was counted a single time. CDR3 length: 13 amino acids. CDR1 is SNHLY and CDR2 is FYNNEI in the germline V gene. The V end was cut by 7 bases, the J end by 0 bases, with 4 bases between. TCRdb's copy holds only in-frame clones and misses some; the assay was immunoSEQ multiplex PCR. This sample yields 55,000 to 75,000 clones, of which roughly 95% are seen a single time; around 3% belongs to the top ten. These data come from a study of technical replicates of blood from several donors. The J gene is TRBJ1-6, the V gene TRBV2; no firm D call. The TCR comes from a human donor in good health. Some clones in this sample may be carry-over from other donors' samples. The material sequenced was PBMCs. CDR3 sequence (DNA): TGTGCCAGCATCAGCTCCTATAATTCACCCCTCCACTTT. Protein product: CASISSYNSPLHF.